This passage covers 28 T cell receptor beta chains from one sample sequenced in a study of cytomegalovirus exposure and HLA in healthy donors. Primers included in the PCR were 60 Vbeta and 13 Jbeta primers. This table comes from immunoSEQ multiplex PCR, and its TCRdb copy is limited to in-frame clones, with some not included. The repertoire includes some 190,000 clones, 70% to 80% of them detected once, and 1.5% to 2% sits in the top ten. Sequencing used PBMCs. These receptors were taken from a young man in good health and CMV-seronegative.

The gene calls are TRBV28 and TRBJ2-7, with D uncertain. The CDR3 extends over 14 amino acids. Germline V gene sequence: CDR1 MDHEN, CDR2 SYDVKM. The V gene lost 2 bases and the J gene lost 3 bases, with 11 bases spanning the gap. The CDR3 nucleotides are TGTGCCAGCAGTTTAGAGTCCTCTATCTACGAGCAGTACTTC. Translated: CASSLESSIYEQYF.

This rearrangement joins TRBV5-1 to TRBJ1-1, with 10 bases fitting TRBD1. Germline CDR1 SGHRS, CDR2 YFSETQ. The ends lost 7 bases at V and 4 bases at J; junction bases unmatched: 4. This CDR3 comprises 13 residues. The DNA of the CDR3 is TGCGCCAGCGGCCGGACAGGGGGCACTGAAGCTTTCTTT. Amino acids: CASGRTGGTEAFF.

The genes are TRBV30 and TRBJ1-5; D gene ambiguous. Per germline, CDR1 GTSNPN and CDR2 SVGIG (reference sequence). The CDR3 has 14 residues. Trimming left V 2 bases short and J 1 base short, with 9 bases between. The CDR3 spells CAWSWGGSNQPQHF. The CDR3, as DNA: TGTGCCTGGAGTTGGGGAGGGAGCAATCAGCCCCAGCATTTT.

In its sample, this clone was seen a few times. The chain is built from TRBV16 and TRBJ1-1, with D possibly being TRBD1 (5 bases). The CDR3 is made up of 14 amino acids. The V gene lost 4 bases and the J gene lost 0 bases, with 9 bases spanning the gap. From germline, CDR1 is KGHSY and CDR2 FQNENV. The CDR3 is CASSLGHVNTEAFF. CDR3 nucleotide sequence: TGTGCCAGCAGCCTCGGACACGTGAACACTGAAGCTTTCTTT.

The chain is built from TRBV5-6 and TRBJ2-2; D is perhaps TRBD2 (6 bases). The CDR3 sequence is 15 residues long. Looked up from germline, CDR1 is SGHDT and CDR2 is YYEEEE. The germline V and J ends were trimmed by 2 bases and 3 bases, with 11 bases remaining between them. The CDR3, as DNA: TGTGCCAGCAGCTTCGAACAGCGGGACACCGGGGAGCTGTTTTTT. It specifies CASSFEQRDTGELFF.

This clone was counted between two and nine times. The rearrangement uses TRBV7-9 and TRBJ1-2; 7 nucleotides line up with TRBD1. After removal of 3 bases from V and 4 bases from J, the junction contained 17 bases not matched to a gene. CDR3 length: 18 amino acids. The germline V gene has CDR1 SEHNR and CDR2 FQNEAQ (reference sequence). CDR3 in DNA: TGTGCCAGCAGCTTCGATCGACAGGGCCGTTCCGGAAGCTATGGCTACACCTTC. The encoded protein is CASSFDRQGRSGSYGYTF. Full variable domain (rest looked up from reference TRBV7-9 and TRBJ1-2): DTGVSQNPRHKITKRGQNVTFRCDPISEHNRLYWYRQTLGQGPEFLTYFQNEAQLEKSRLLSDRFSAERPKGSFSTLEIQRTEQGDSAMYLCASSFDRQGRSGSYGYTFGSGTRLTVV.

This clone was counted only a few times. The rearrangement uses TRBV6-4 and TRBJ2-1; TRBD2 might be the D (7 bases). V lost 9 bases and J lost 7, with 22 bases in between. The CDR3 consists of 15 residues. Germline V gives CDR1 MRHNA, CDR2 SNTAGT. The CDR3 coding sequence is TGTGCCAGTTCAAAGGGGGGGGAAGGAGGGAATGAGCAGTTCTTC. Protein sequence: CASSKGGEGGNEQFF.

This clone was found once. The chain links TRBV28 to TRBJ1-4; possible D gene TRBD1, 5 bases. Germline V gene lookup returns CDR1 MDHEN and CDR2 SYDVKM. CDR3 length: 14 residues. The germline V and J ends were trimmed by 4 bases and 10 bases, with 16 bases remaining between them. The CDR3 bases are TGTGCCAGCAGTTCCGGGACGGCGGGGAGAAAACTGTTTTTT. It codes for CASSSGTAGRKLFF.

The chain combines TRBV5-1 with TRBJ2-5, with TRBD2 matching 14 bases. V lost 5 bases and J lost 4; bases outside the gene matches: 10. This CDR3 has 17 residues. CDR1 and CDR2 from the germline V gene are SGHRS and YFSETQ. The CDR3 reads CASSHGLAGGGRETQYF. DNA for the CDR3: TGCGCCAGCAGTCACGGACTAGCGGGGGGCGGGAGAGAGACCCAGTACTTC.

The chain links TRBV9 to TRBJ1-5, with D perhaps matching TRBD1 (5 bases). This CDR3 has 15 amino acids. Germline V lookup: CDR1 SGDLS, CDR2 YYNGEE. Trimming cost V 0 bases and J 4 bases, with 11 bases left between them. The CDR3 region is CASSVAGQKNQPQHF. CDR3 coding DNA: TGTGCCAGCAGCGTAGCAGGGCAGAAAAATCAGCCCCAGCATTTT.

CDR3 nucleotides: TGTGCCAGCAGTGTCAGTGTACAAGAGACCCAGTACTTC. It is translated as CASSVSVQETQYF. The chain recombines TRBV2 with TRBJ2-5; D unresolved. Germline values: CDR1 SNHLY, CDR2 FYNNEI. The CDR3 length is 13 residues. V dropped 4 bases and J dropped 2 bases, with 8 bases sitting between them.

V is TRBV28 and J is TRBJ1-2; 9 nucleotides match TRBD1. The germline gives CDR1 MDHEN, CDR2 SYDVKM. Trimming removed 6 bases from V and 12 bases from J; junction bases left unmatched: 11. CDR3 length equals 13 residues. The CDR3 sequence is CASSPGTGRRHTF. DNA for the CDR3: TGTGCCAGCAGCCCGGGGACAGGGAGGCGGCACACCTTC.

The V and J genes are TRBV28 and TRBJ2-3; D perhaps matches TRBD1 (6 bases). This CDR3 region has 14 residues. Trimming shortened V by 3 bases and J by 4 bases, and 11 bases separated the two germline ends. Germline V gene data show CDR1 as MDHEN and CDR2 as SYDVKM. For the CDR3, the DNA is TGTGCCAGCAGTTTGGAACAGGGACCAGATACGCAGTATTTT. It encodes CASSLEQGPDTQYF.

The chain uses TRBV28 and TRBJ2-5; 9 positions agree with TRBD1. Germline loops: CDR1 MDHEN, CDR2 SYDVKM. The CDR3 is 15 amino acids. V lost 6 bases and J lost 4; bases outside the gene matches: 9. CDR3 nucleotide sequence: TGTGCCAGCAGCCGTGGGACAGGGATGGGAGAGACCCAGTACTTC. Its protein is CASSRGTGMGETQYF.

The rearrangement uses TRBV6-5 and TRBJ2-3, with D possibly TRBD1 on 6 matching bases. The CDR3 is made up of 14 amino acids. Deletions cut 5 bases from V and 6 bases from J, with 15 bases between. Germline CDR1 and CDR2: MNHEY and SVGAGI. The CDR3 DNA reads as TGTGCCAGCAGTGAAATAAGGGGGACCGATACGCAGTATTTT. Encoded protein: CASSEIRGTDTQYF.

This chain connects TRBV28 to TRBJ2-5; TRBD2 matches at 7 bases. TRBJ2-7 explains the end of the DNA better; the J call may be wrong. The CDR3 runs 14 residues. Germline V CDR1 and CDR2: MDHEN, SYDVKM. The CDR3 region has the DNA TGTGCCAGCAGTGGGGCTAGCGGAGCCTACGAGCAGTACTTC. It translates to CASSGASGAYEQYF.

V and J are TRBV6-4 and TRBJ2-3, with TRBD2 as a possible D gene (7 bases). Germline CDR1 is MRHNA and CDR2 is SNTAGT. The CDR3 is 17 residues long. The V end was cut by 6 bases, the J end by 1 base, with 20 bases between. CDR3 in amino acids: CASSAFAGARGTDTQYF. CDR3 sequence (DNA): TGTGCCAGCAGCGCTTTTGCGGGGGCGCGCGGCACAGATACGCAGTATTTT.

V and J are TRBV28 and TRBJ1-6; 7 bases are a match to TRBD1. This CDR3 spans 14 amino acids. The J segment lost 4 bases and the V segment lost 7 bases, leaving 4 bases of the junction unmatched. Germline assignment: CDR1 MDHEN and CDR2 SYDVKM. The DNA for the CDR3 is TGTGCCAGCACCCCGGGACAGTATAATTCACCCCTCCACTTT. As protein: CASTPGQYNSPLHF.

CDR3 protein: CASSERSWAPNQPQHF. Written as DNA, the CDR3 is TGTGCCAGCAGTGAACGCTCTTGGGCGCCCAATCAGCCCCAGCATTTT. V usage is TRBV6-1 and J usage is TRBJ1-5; D call uncertain. Germline CDR1 is MNHNS and CDR2 is SASEGT. Trimming cost V 2 bases and J 3 bases, with 14 bases left between them. This CDR3 is 16 amino acids long.

The chain combines TRBV4-1 with TRBJ2-1; a possible D gene is TRBD1 (6 bases). V was pared by 4 bases and J by 7 bases, with 14 bases between. CDR1 MGHRA and CDR2 YSYEKL come from the germline V gene. The CDR3 consists of 14 residues. CDR3 loop: CASSPRDTVNEQFF. The CDR3 region has the DNA TGCGCCAGCAGCCCCCGGGACACCGTTAATGAGCAGTTCTTC.

The rearrangement joins TRBV6-1 to TRBJ1-1, with 8 nucleotides matching TRBD1. The CDR3 sequence is 12 residues long. Trimming took 4 bases from V and 12 from J; bases not matched to a gene: 7. Germline V gives CDR1 MNHNS, CDR2 SASEGT. The CDR3 spells CASSGQGQGPFF. The CDR3 DNA reads as TGTGCCAGCAGTGGACAAGGACAGGGCCCTTTCTTT.

This sequence joins TRBV5-1 and TRBJ1-3, with D possibly TRBD1 on 6 matching bases. The CDR3 loop spans 16 amino acids. With 2 bases removed from V and 0 bases from J, the gap between germline ends came to 12 bases. Germline assignment: CDR1 SGHRS and CDR2 YFSETQ. The CDR3 is CASSFWGLASGNTIYF. The DNA of the CDR3 is TGCGCCAGCAGCTTCTGGGGGCTCGCCTCTGGAAACACCATATATTTT.

The V call is TRBV15, the J call TRBJ1-5, with D perhaps TRBD1 (5 bases). This CDR3 spans 14 amino acids. Germline V gene lookup returns CDR1 LNHNV and CDR2 YYDKDF (reference sequence). Trimming removed 3 bases at V and 4 bases at J, with 10 bases between. CDR3 loop: CATSRDTINQPQHF. DNA of the CDR3: TGTGCCACCAGCAGGGACACCATTAATCAGCCCCAGCATTTT.

This chain links TRBV10-3 with TRBJ2-6; possible D gene TRBD2, 5 bases. Trimming pared 3 bases from V and 4 bases from J, leaving 10 bases between. Germline-derived CDR1 and CDR2 are ENHRY and SYGVKD. The CDR3 spans 15 residues. CDR3 DNA: TGTGCCATCAGTGACGAGGAGCGGGGGGCCAACGTCCTGACTTTC. Translation gives CAISDEERGANVLTF.

This clone was seen a few times. The chain uses TRBV6-6 and TRBJ1-1; D is unclear. This CDR3 has 12 residues. Trimming shortened V by 8 bases and J by 8 bases, and 15 bases separated the two germline ends. Germline CDR1 MNHNY, CDR2 SVGAGI (reference sequence). CDR3 sequence: CASRRNAREAFF. CDR3 DNA: TGTGCCAGCCGACGAAACGCCAGGGAAGCTTTCTTT.

The V gene is TRBV6-5, the J gene TRBJ1-3; 10 bases fit TRBD1. V trimming: 6 bases; J trimming: 8 bases; junction bases outside the gene matches: 7. The CDR3 loop spans 14 amino acids. CDR1 is MNHEY, CDR2 SVGAGI, per germline. The CDR3 loop is CASRRQGAVDTIYF. CDR3 nucleotide sequence: TGTGCCAGCAGAAGACAGGGGGCGGTAGACACCATATATTTT.

This rearrangement joins TRBV5-1 to TRBJ2-5; 7 bases agree with TRBD1. This CDR3 region has 13 residues. CDR1 and CDR2 from the germline V gene are SGHRS and YFSETQ. J was trimmed by 4 bases and V by 7 bases; bases with no gene match: 7. The CDR3 is CASRPGGGETQYF. The CDR3 nucleotides read TGCGCCAGCCGTCCAGGGGGTGGAGAGACCCAGTACTTC. Full variable domain (rest looked up from reference TRBV5-1 and TRBJ2-5): KAGVTQTPRYLIKTRGQQVTLSCSPISGHRSVSWYQQTPGQGLQFLFEYFSETQRNKGNFPGRFSGRQFSNSRSEMNVSTLELGDSALYLCASRPGGGETQYFGPGTRLLVL.

In this sample, this clone turned up a few times. The chain recombines TRBV6-5 with TRBJ2-3, with TRBD2 matching over 7 bases. J was trimmed by 3 bases and V by 10 bases; bases with no gene match: 10. CDR1 and CDR2 (germline): MNHEY, SVGAGI. This CDR3 is 14 amino acids long. The CDR3 here is CATFKAGRTDTQYF. CDR3 in DNA: TGTGCCACCTTCAAAGCGGGGAGGACAGATACGCAGTATTTT.